This T cell receptor (beta chain) is from a study of control samples from healthy donors and cancer patients. The length of the CDR3 is 13 residues. Trimming cost V 3 bases and J 3 bases, with 8 bases left between them. Sequencing was performed with immunoSEQ multiplex PCR; in TCRdb, only in-frame clones are kept and a portion is missing. Among some 99,000 clones listed, roughly 91% were seen once. The sequence was collected from a woman aged 50 to 60 in good health. The sequenced material came from blood. J is TRBJ1-1 and V is TRBV12-3 or TRBV12-4, with D unclear. The CDR3, as DNA: TGTGCCAGCAGTTTGATGCCAGACACTGAAGCTTTCTTT. This codes for CASSLMPDTEAFF.